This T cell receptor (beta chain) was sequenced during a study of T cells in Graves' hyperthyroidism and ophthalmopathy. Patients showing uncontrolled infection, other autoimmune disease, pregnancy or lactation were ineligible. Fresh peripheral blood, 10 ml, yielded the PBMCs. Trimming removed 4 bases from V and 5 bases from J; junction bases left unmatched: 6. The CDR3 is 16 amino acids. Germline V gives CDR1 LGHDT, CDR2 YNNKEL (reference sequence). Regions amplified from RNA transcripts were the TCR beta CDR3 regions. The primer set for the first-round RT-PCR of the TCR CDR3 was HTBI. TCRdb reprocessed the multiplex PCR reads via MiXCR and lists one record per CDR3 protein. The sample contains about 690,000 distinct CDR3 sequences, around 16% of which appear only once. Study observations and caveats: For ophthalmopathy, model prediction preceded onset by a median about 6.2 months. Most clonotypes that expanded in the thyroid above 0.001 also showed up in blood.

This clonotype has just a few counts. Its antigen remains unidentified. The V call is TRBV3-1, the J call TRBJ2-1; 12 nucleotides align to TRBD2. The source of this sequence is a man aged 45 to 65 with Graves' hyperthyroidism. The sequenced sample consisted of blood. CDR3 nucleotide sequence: TGTGCCAGCAGCCTCCGACTAGCGGGAGCGAACAATGAGCAGTTCTTC. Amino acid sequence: CASSLRLAGANNEQFF.